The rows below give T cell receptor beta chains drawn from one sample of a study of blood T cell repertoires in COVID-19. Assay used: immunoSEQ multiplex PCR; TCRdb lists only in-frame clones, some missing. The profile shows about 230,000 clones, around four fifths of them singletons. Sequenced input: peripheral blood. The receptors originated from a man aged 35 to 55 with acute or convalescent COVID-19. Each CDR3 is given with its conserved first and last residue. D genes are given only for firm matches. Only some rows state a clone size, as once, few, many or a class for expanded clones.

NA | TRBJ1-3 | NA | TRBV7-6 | CASSLASSFELAQTIYF | TGTGCCAGCAGCTTAGCTAGCTCCTTCGAGCTAGCTCAAACCATATATTTT
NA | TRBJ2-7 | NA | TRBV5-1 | CASSLTGPPSYEQYF | TGCGCCAGCAGTTTAACAGGGCCGCCTTCCTACGAGCAGTACTTC
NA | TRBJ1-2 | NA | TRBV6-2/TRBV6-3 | CASSSPGTANYGYTF | TGTGCCAGCAGCTCCCCGGGGACTGCTAACTATGGCTACACCTTC
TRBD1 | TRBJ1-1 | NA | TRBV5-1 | CASSLTGQLVAEAFF | TGCGCCAGCAGCTTGACGGGACAGCTTGTTGCTGAAGCTTTCTTT
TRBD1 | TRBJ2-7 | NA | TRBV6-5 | CASSYQDRPTYEQYF | TGTGCCAGCAGTTACCAGGACAGGCCGACCTACGAGCAGTACTTC
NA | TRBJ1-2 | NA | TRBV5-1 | CASSLKRGGYGYTF | TGCGCCAGCAGCTTGAAGAGGGGAGGGTATGGCTACACCTTC
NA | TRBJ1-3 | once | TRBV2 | CASSGTASSGNTIYF | TGTGCCAGCAGTGGGACAGCGAGCTCTGGAAACACCATATATTTT
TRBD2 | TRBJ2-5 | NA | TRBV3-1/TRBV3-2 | CASSQGGTSGETQYF | TGTGCCAGCAGCCAAGGGGGGACTAGCGGCGAGACCCAGTACTTC
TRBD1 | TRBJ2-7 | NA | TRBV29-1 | CSVIRTGKNEQYF | TGCAGCGTTATACGGACAGGGAAGAACGAGCAGTACTTC
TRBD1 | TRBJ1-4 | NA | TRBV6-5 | CASNRQGRGEKLFF | TGTGCCAGCAACAGACAGGGCCGGGGTGAAAAACTGTTTTTT
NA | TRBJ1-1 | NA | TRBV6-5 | CASRTPRLNTEAFF | TGTGCCAGCAGGACACCCCGCTTGAACACTGAAGCTTTCTTT
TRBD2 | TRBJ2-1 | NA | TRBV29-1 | CSVERLAGIYNEQFF | TGCAGCGTTGAGCGTCTAGCGGGAATATACAATGAGCAGTTCTTC
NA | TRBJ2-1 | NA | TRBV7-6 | CASSYRNEQFF | TGTGCCAGCAGCTATCGCAATGAGCAGTTCTTC
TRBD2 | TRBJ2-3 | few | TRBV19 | CASSGGLAGTPSTDTQYF | TGTGCCAGTAGTGGGGGACTAGCGGGAACCCCTAGCACAGATACGCAGTATTTT
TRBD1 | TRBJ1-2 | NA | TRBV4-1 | CASSQEGTGGWGTYGYTF | TGCGCCAGCAGCCAAGAGGGGACAGGGGGCTGGGGGACCTATGGCTACACCTTC
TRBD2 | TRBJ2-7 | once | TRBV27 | CASSGRPTYEQYF | TGTGCCAGCAGCGGGAGGCCCACCTACGAGCAGTACTTC
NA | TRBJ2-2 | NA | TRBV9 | CASSVHGDTGELFF | TGTGCCAGCAGCGTACACGGGGACACCGGGGAGCTGTTTTTT
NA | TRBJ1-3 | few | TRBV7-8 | CASSLVDPGNTIYF | TGTGCCAGCAGCTTAGTAGATCCGGGAAACACCATATATTTT
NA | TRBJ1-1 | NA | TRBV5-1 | CASSLGQFGTMNTEAFF | TGCGCCAGCAGCTTGGGACAGTTTGGAACGATGAACACTGAAGCTTTCTTT
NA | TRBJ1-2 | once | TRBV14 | CASSPTGLDYGYTF | TGTGCCAGCAGCCCAACAGGGTTGGACTATGGCTACACCTTC
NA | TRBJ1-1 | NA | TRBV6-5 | CASRRAGMNTEAFF | TGTGCCAGCAGGAGGGCGGGCATGAACACTGAAGCTTTCTTT
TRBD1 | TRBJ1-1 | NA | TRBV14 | CASSPRQGSVGAFF | TGTGCCAGCAGCCCGCGACAGGGGAGTGTTGGAGCTTTCTTT
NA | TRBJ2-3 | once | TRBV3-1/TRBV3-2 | CASSQDISTDTQYF | TGTGCCAGCAGCCAAGATATCAGCACAGATACGCAGTATTTT
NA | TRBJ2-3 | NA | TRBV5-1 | CASRSGNTDTQYF | TGCGCCAGCAGGTCAGGGAACACAGATACGCAGTATTTT
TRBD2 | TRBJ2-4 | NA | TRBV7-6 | CASSPNRATSVWSAKNIQYF | TGTGCCAGCAGCCCAAACAGGGCGACTAGCGTCTGGTCGGCCAAAAACATTCAGTACTTC
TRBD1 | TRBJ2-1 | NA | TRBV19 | CASRTGYNEQFF | TGTGCCAGTAGGACAGGGTACAATGAGCAGTTCTTC
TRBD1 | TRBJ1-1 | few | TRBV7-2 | CASSLISGQGGFAEAFF | TGTGCCAGCAGCTTAATTTCAGGACAGGGCGGCTTCGCTGAAGCTTTCTTT
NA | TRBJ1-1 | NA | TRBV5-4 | CASSGLNTEAFF | TGTGCCTCGTCGGGTTTGAACACTGAAGCTTTCTTT